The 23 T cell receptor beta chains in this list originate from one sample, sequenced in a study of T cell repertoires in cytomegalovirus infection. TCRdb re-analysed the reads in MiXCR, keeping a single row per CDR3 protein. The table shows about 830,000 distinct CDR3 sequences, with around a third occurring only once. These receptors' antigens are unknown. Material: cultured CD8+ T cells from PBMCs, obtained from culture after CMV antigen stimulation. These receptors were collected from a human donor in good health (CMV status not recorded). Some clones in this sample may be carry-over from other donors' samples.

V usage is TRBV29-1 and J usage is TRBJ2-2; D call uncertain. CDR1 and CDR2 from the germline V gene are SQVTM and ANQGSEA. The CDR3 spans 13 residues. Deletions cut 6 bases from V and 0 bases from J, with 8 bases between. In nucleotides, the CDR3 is TGCAGCGTCCGCACACCGAACACCGGGGAGCTGTTTTTT. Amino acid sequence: CSVRTPNTGELFF.

The chain's CDR3 is CASSLSTVLEGTDTQYF. Written as DNA, the CDR3 is TGTGCCAGCAGTTTATCCACAGTGTTAGAAGGGACAGATACGCAGTATTTT. The rearrangement joins TRBV27 to TRBJ2-3; D unclear. Germline CDR1 MNHEY, CDR2 SMNVEV (reference sequence). This CDR3 has 17 amino acids. V was trimmed by 0 bases and J by 3 bases, leaving 16 bases between them.

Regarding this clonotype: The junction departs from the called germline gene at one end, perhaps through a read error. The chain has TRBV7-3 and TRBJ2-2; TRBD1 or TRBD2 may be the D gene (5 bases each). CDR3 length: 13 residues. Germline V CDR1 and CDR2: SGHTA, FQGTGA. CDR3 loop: CANSYGAAGELFF. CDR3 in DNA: TGTGCCAACAGCTACGGGGCCGCGGGGGAGCTGTTTTTT.

The CDR3 nucleotides read TGTGCCAGCAGCCGGGACCCGATGGGGAGCGCAGATACGCAGTATTTT. Amino acid sequence: CASSRDPMGSADTQYF. This chain uses TRBV3-1 with TRBJ2-3; D possibly matches TRBD1 or TRBD2 (5 bases each). CDR1 LGHDT and CDR2 YNNKEL come from the germline V gene (reference sequence). The CDR3 totals 16 residues. Trimming removed 4 bases from V and 4 bases from J, with 18 bases in between.

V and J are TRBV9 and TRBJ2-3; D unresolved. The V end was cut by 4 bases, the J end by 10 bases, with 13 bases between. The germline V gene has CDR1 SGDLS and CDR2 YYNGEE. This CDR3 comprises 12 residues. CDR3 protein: CASSPKENPQYF. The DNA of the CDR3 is TGTGCCAGCAGCCCAAAGGAGAATCCGCAGTATTTT.

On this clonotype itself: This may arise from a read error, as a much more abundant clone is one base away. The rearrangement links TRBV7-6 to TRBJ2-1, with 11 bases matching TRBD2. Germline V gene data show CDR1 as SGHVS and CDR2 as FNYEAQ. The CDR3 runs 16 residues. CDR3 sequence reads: CANSLTLAGVGDEQFF. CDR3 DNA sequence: TGTGCCAACAGCTTAACACTAGCGGGGGTAGGCGATGAGCAGTTCTTC.

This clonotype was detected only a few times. The CDR3 loop is CASSEGLAVEYEQFF. CDR3 nucleotides: TGTGCCAGCAGTGAGGGACTAGCGGTTGAGTATGAGCAGTTCTTC. The chain employs TRBV6-6 and TRBJ2-1; 11 bases agree with TRBD2. V gave up 5 bases and J gave up 8 bases; unmatched junction bases: 8. This CDR3 is built from 15 residues. Germline CDR1 is MNHNY and CDR2 is SVGAGI (reference sequence).

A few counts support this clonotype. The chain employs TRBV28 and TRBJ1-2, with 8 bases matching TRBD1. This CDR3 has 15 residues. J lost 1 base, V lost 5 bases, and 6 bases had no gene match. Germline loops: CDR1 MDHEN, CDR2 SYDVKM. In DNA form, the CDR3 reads TGTGCCAGCAGTCCGGGACAGGAGATTAACTATGGCTACACCTTC. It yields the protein CASSPGQEINYGYTF.

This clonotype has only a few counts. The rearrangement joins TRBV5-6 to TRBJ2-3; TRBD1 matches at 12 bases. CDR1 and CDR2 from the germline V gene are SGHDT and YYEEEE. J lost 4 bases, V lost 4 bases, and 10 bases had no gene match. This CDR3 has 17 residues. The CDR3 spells CASSPDLGTGGPDTQYF. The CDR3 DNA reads TGTGCCAGCAGCCCGGATCTCGGGACAGGGGGCCCAGATACGCAGTATTTT.

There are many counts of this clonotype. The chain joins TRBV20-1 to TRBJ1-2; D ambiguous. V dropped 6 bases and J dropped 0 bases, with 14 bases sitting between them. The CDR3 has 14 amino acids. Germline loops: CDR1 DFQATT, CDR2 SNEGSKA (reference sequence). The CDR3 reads CSAKTRAANYGYTF. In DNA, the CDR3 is TGCAGTGCAAAAACTCGCGCGGCTAACTATGGCTACACCTTC.

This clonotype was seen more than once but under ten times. CDR3 nucleotide sequence: TGTGCCAGCAAGCCAGGCAACCAAGAGACCCAGTACTTC. It is translated as CASKPGNQETQYF. The V gene is TRBV28, the J gene TRBJ2-5; D remains ambiguous. Germline CDR1 MDHEN, CDR2 SYDVKM. The CDR3 has 13 residues. V was pared by 7 bases and J by 0 bases, with 9 bases between. Full variable domain (missing parts from reference TRBV28 and TRBJ2-5): DVKVTQSSRYLVKRTGEKVFLECVQDMDHENMFWYRQDPGLGLRLIYFSYDVKMKEKGDIPEGYSVSREKKERFSLILESASTNQTSMYLCASKPGNQETQYFGPGTRLLVL.

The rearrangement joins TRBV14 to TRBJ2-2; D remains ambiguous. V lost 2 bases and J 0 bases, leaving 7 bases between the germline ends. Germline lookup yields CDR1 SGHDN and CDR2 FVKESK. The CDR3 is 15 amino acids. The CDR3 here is CASSQRKANTGELFF. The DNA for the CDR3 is TGTGCCAGCAGCCAAAGGAAAGCGAACACCGGGGAGCTGTTTTTT.

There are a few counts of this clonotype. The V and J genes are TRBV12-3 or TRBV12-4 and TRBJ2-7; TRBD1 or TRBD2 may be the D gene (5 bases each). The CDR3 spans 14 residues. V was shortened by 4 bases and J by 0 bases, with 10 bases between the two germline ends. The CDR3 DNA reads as TGTGCCAGCAGTTCGGGACCGAGCTCCTACGAGCAGTACGTC. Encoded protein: CASSSGPSSYEQYV.

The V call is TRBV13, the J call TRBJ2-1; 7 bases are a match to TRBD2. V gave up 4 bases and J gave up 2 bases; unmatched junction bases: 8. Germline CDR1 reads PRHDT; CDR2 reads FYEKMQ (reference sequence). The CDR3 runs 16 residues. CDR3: CASSSRLAPPYNEQFF. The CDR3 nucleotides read TGTGCCAGCAGCTCCCGACTAGCCCCTCCCTACAATGAGCAGTTCTTC.

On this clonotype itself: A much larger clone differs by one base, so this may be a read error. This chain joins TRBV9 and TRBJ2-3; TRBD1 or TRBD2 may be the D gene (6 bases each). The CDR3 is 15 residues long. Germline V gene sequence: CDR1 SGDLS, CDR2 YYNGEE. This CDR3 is CASSAEGDSRDMQYF. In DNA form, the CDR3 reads TGTGCCAGCAGCGCGGAGGGGGATTCGCGGGATATGCAGTATTTT.

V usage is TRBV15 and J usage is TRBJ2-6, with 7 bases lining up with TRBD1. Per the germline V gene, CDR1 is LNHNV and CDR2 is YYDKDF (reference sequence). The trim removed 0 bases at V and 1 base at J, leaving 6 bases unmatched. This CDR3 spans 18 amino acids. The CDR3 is CATSRDGTARSGANVLTF. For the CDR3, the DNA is TGTGCCACCAGCAGAGATGGGACAGCGAGGTCTGGGGCCAACGTCCTGACTTTC. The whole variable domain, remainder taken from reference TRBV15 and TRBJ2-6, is DAMVIQNPRYQVTQFGKPVTLSCSQTLNHNVMYWYQQKSSQAPKLLFHYYDKDFNNEADTPDNFQSRRPNTSFCFLDIRSPGLGDTAMYLCATSRDGTARSGANVLTFGAGSRLTVL.

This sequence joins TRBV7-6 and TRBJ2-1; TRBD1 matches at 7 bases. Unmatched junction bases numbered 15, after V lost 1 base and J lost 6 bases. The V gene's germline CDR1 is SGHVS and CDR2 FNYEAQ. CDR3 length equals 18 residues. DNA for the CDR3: TGTGCCAGCAGCTTAGGCCACAGGGGAAACCCCTCCGGCAATGAGCAGTTCTTC. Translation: CASSLGHRGNPSGNEQFF.

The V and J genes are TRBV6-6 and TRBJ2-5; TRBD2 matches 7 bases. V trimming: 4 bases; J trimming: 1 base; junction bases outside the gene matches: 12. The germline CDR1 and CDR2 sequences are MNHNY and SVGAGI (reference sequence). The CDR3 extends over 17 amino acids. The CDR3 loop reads CASSWALEGRVQETQYF. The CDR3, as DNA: TGTGCCAGCAGTTGGGCCCTTGAGGGGAGGGTCCAAGAGACCCAGTACTTC.

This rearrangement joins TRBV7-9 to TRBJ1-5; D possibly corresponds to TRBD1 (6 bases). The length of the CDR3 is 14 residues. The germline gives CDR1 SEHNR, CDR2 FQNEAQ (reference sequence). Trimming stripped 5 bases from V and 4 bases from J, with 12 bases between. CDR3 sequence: CASSLQGHNQPQHF. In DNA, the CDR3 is TGTGCCAGCAGCCTCCAGGGGCATAATCAGCCCCAGCATTTT. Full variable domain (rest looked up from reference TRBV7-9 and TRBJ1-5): DTGVSQNPRHKITKRGQNVTFRCDPISEHNRLYWYRQTLGQGPEFLTYFQNEAQLEKSRLLSDRFSAERPKGSFSTLEIQRTEQGDSAMYLCASSLQGHNQPQHFGDGTRLSIL.

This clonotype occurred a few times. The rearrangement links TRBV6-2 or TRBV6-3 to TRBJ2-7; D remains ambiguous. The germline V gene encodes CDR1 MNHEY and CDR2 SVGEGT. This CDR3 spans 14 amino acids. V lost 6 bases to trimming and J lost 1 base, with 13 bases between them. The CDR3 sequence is CASRGVVGSYEQYV. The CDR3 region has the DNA TGTGCCAGCAGGGGCGTCGTGGGGTCCTACGAGCAGTACGTC.

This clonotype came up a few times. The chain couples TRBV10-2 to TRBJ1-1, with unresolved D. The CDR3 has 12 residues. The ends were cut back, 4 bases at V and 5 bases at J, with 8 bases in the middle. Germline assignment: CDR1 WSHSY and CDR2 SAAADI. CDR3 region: CASSVSVTEAFF. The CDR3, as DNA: TGCGCCAGCAGTGTTTCGGTTACTGAAGCTTTCTTT.

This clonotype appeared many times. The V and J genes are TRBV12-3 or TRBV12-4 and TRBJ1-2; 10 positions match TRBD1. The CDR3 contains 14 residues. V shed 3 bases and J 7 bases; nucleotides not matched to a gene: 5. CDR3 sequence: CASSFGQGVLGYTF. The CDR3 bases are TGTGCCAGCAGTTTTGGACAGGGGGTTCTTGGCTACACCTTC.

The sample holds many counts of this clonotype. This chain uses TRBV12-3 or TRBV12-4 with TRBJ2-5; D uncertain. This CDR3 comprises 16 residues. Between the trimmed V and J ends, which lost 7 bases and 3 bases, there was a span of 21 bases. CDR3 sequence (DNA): TGTGCCAGCACCTTTACCGCCGGCGCTCTGGAAGAGACCCAGTACTTC. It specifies CASTFTAGALEETQYF.